This T cell receptor beta chain was retrieved from a study of beta chain features in type 1 diabetes. Overall study results and limits: VDJ junctions from type 1 diabetes patients carried fewer insertions and larger deletions.

About this clone itself: Its antigen is unidentified.

This CDR3 contains 15 residues. Trimming cost V 6 bases and J 7 bases; bases outside gene matches: 6. From germline, CDR1 is MGHDK and CDR2 SYGVNS. Sequenced material consisted of expressed TCRB transcripts (all of the isolated RNA was reverse transcribed). Some clones are missing from TCRdb's copy, which holds only in-frame ones; the method was immunoSEQ multiplex PCR. The sample has 390,000 or so clones, approximately 13% seen once. This sequence originates from a man aged 30 to 45 in good health. This rearrangement joins TRBV25-1 to TRBJ2-3; 14 nucleotides agree with TRBD2. Specimen: naive CD4+ T cells from blood. CDR3 loop: CASRGTSGSFNTQYF. The CDR3 DNA sequence: TGTGCCAGCAGAGGGACTAGCGGGAGTTTTAATACGCAGTATTTT. Full variable domain (outside the CDR3, taken from reference TRBV25-1 and TRBJ2-3): EADIYQTPRYLVIGTGKKITLECSQTMGHDKMYWYQQDPGMELHLIHYSYGVNSTEKGDLSSESTVSRIRTEHFPLTLESARPSHTSQYLCASRGTSGSFNTQYFGPGTRLTVL.